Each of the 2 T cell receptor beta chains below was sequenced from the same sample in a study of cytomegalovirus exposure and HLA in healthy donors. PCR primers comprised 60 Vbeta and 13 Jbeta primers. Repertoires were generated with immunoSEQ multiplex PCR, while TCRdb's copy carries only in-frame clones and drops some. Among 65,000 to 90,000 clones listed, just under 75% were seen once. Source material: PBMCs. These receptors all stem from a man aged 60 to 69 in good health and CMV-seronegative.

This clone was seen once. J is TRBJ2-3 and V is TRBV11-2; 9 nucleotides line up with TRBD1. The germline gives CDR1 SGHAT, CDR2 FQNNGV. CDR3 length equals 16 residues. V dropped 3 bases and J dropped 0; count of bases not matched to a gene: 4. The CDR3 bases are TGTGCCAGCAGCTTCCGAGGGACAGGGAGCACAGATACGCAGTATTTT. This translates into CASSFRGTGSTDTQYF.

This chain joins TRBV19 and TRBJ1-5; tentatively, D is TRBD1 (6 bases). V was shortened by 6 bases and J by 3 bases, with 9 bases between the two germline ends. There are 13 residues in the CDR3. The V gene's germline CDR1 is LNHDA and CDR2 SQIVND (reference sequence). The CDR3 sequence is CASRDSTNQPQHF. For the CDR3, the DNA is TGTGCCAGTAGGGACAGCACCAATCAGCCCCAGCATTTT. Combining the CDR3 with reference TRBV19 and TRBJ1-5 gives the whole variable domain DGGITQSPKYLFRKEGQNVTLSCEQNLNHDAMYWYRQDPGQGLRLIYYSQIVNDFQKGDIAEGYSVSREKKESFPLTVTSAQKNPTAFYLCASRDSTNQPQHFGDGTRLSIL.